This record looks at one TCR beta chain sequence and its context. This sample is drawn from a study of shared T cell receptors in the human thymus. TCRdb's table, derived via immunoSEQ multiplex PCR, lists solely in-frame clones and lacks some. The data hold around 730,000 clones, with 70% to 90% observed a single time. This sample was shared with a second study, whose subject was human thymus T cells. That work states: Among the donors, all were healthy Finnish infants having corrective surgery for congenital heart defects. It was from resections taken during corrective heart surgery that the thymus tissue came.

Sequenced sample: thymocytes. The origin of this receptor is a girl under three years old with a congenital heart defect.

The CDR3, as DNA: TGTGCCAGCAGTCCTCCGACGGTCCATCGACATAACACTGAAGCTTTCTTT. Its translation: CASSPPTVHRHNTEAFF. This sequence joins TRBV27 and TRBJ1-1, with no clear D. Germline V gives CDR1 MNHEY, CDR2 SMNVEV (reference sequence). CDR3 length: 17 amino acids. V was clipped by 5 bases and J by 2 bases, with 21 bases between them.